This is a list of T cell receptor beta chains from one sample in a study of response to subunit inactivated influenza vaccine. One entry per CDR3 protein results from TCRdb running MiXCR on the RT-PCR reads. Among about 520,000 distinct CDR3 sequences listed, around 9.9% were seen once. The input for sequencing was PBMCs from blood, taken roughly 6 weeks after vaccination. Receptors were obtained from a man aged 50 or older who received an inactivated influenza vaccine. The CDR3 runs from the conserved cysteine through the conserved F or W. D genes are given only for firm matches. Only part of the rows carry a size: once, few, many, or a class if the clone is expanded.

NA,NA,TRBV10-2,TRBJ2-3,CASTSHPTDTQYF,TGCGCCAGCACCAGCCATCCTACGGATACGCAGTATTTT
few,NA,TRBV5-1,TRBJ2-7,CASSDPRGYGEQYF,TGCGCCAGCAGCGATCCCCGGGGATACGGCGAGCAGTACTTC
NA,NA,TRBV5-1,TRBJ1-1,CASSAGRTTNTEAFF,TGCGCCAGCAGCGCGGGACGGACCACGAACACTGAAGCTTTCTTT
few,NA,TRBV9,TRBJ2-7,CASTVLLGAGEQYF,TGTGCCAGCACCGTTCTACTGGGGGCTGGTGAGCAGTACTTC
NA,NA,TRBV9,TRBJ2-4,CASSDQVLSRGNIQYF,TGTGCCAGCAGCGACCAGGTTCTGAGTCGCGGAAACATTCAGTACTTC
NA,TRBD2,TRBV12-3/TRBV12-4,TRBJ2-1,CASSLDGLAGAANNEQFF,TGTGCCAGCAGTTTAGATGGACTAGCGGGAGCGGCGAACAATGAGCAGTTCTTC
few,NA,TRBV2,TRBJ2-1,CASRDSNEQFF,TGTGCCAGCAGAGACAGCAATGAGCAGTTCTTC
many,NA,TRBV5-1,TRBJ2-7,CASSLAEISRVSSYEQYF,TGCGCCAGCAGCTTGGCCGAAATTTCCAGGGTGTCGTCCTACGAGCAGTACTTC
NA,NA,TRBV30,TRBJ2-4,CAWSVESLKNIQYF,TGTGCCTGGAGTGTGGAAAGCCTTAAAAACATTCAGTACTTC
NA,TRBD1,TRBV7-2,TRBJ2-2,CASSRGQGFKSGELFF,TGTGCCAGCAGTCGTGGACAGGGTTTTAAGTCCGGGGAGCTGTTTTTT
few,NA,TRBV27,TRBJ2-1,CASSLARIPSGLGQSGWFF,TGTGCCAGCAGTCTTGCTCGTATACCCTCCGGCCTGGGACAATCTGGGTGGTTCTTC
NA,NA,TRBV6-2/TRBV6-3,TRBJ2-1,CASSYPDFHTGRTSHEQFF,TGTGCCAGCAGTTATCCAGACTTTCACACAGGACGGACCTCTCATGAGCAGTTCTTC
many,TRBD2,TRBV5-6,TRBJ2-1,CASSLGGLAALRAQFF,TGTGCCAGCAGCTTGGGGGGACTAGCGGCCCTAAGGGCGCAGTTCTTC
few,TRBD2,TRBV20-1,TRBJ2-7,CSAVDVAGQSTYEQYF,TGCAGTGCCGTAGATGTAGCGGGACAAAGTACCTACGAGCAGTACTTC
many,NA,TRBV5-1,TRBJ2-3,CASSPIMKSTDTQYF,TGCGCCAGCAGCCCTATCATGAAGAGCACAGATACGCAGTATTTT
few,NA,TRBV6-1,TRBJ1-4,CASRSTGRINEKLFF,TGTGCCAGCAGATCAACAGGGAGGATTAATGAAAAACTGTTTTTT
NA,TRBD1,TRBV2,TRBJ2-7,CASSEGEQGFFYEQYF,TGTGCCAGCAGTGAAGGCGAACAGGGGTTTTTCTACGAGCAGTACTTC